The 17 T cell receptor beta chains below all came from one sample that was sequenced in a study of blood T cell repertoires in COVID-19 (dated by TCRdb to 2020 to 2021). The library was generated by the immunoSEQ multiplex PCR assay. This is the immuneACCESS table as TCRdb keeps it, with only in-frame sequences that have V and J called. A part of the clones is gone; compared with another copy, unresolved V genes explain less than half, and the rest is unexplained. The sample profile shows about 280,000 clones; roughly 86% of them were found once. About 11% of the sample comes from the top ten. The sample consisted of peripheral blood. The receptors were sampled from a woman in her thirties with COVID-19, enrolled during active disease.

The rearrangement uses TRBV9 and TRBJ2-7, with 11 bases matching TRBD2. V trimming: 0 bases; J trimming: 5 bases; junction bases outside the gene matches: 4. Germline-derived CDR1 and CDR2 are SGDLS and YYNGEE. The CDR3 loop spans 15 amino acids. In DNA form, the CDR3 reads TGTGCCAGCAGCGTAGTCGGACTAGCGGGCAACGAGCAGTACTTC. Translation gives CASSVVGLAGNEQYF.

The chain has TRBV6-5 and TRBJ2-2; unclear D gene. This CDR3 contains 12 residues. Trimming took 6 bases from V and 5 from J, leaving 7 bases between them. Germline-derived CDR1 and CDR2 are MNHEY and SVGAGI. CDR3 sequence reads: CASSGWTGELFF. In nucleotides, the CDR3 is TGTGCCAGCAGCGGGTGGACCGGGGAGCTGTTTTTT.

V and J are TRBV18 and TRBJ2-3; perhaps TRBD1 as D (6 bases). Germline CDR1 is KGHSH and CDR2 is LQKENI. This CDR3 spans 15 amino acids. The V end lost 3 bases, the J end lost 2 bases, and 12 bases lay between the germline ends. The CDR3 loop is CASSPTDRDTDTQYF. Here the CDR3 DNA reads TGTGCCAGCTCACCGACGGACAGAGACACAGATACGCAGTATTTT.

The genes are TRBV5-1 and TRBJ1-1; 10 bases fit TRBD1. Germline V gene data show CDR1 as SGHRS and CDR2 as YFSETQ. The V gene end was trimmed by 3 bases and the J gene end by 0 bases; junction bases not matched to a gene: 8. The CDR3 runs to 17 residues. The CDR3 nucleotides read TGCGCCAGCAGCTCCCGGGACAGGGGCCCACTGAACACTGAAGCTTTCTTT. Its protein is CASSSRDRGPLNTEAFF.

This clone was picked up one time. The chain uses TRBV9 and TRBJ1-1; D ambiguous. The CDR3 has 13 residues. Germline V gene sequence: CDR1 SGDLS, CDR2 YYNGEE. V was cut by 1 base and J by 5 bases, with 9 bases left in between. CDR3 sequence: CASSVKSGTEAFF. The DNA for the CDR3 is TGTGCCAGCAGCGTAAAGTCGGGGACTGAAGCTTTCTTT.

The V call is TRBV9, the J call TRBJ2-1; 9 bases map to TRBD2. There are 16 residues in the CDR3. The J segment lost 2 bases and the V segment lost 4 bases, leaving 7 bases of the junction unmatched. Germline lookup yields CDR1 SGDLS and CDR2 YYNGEE. The CDR3 loop reads CASSSRLADTYNEQFF. CDR3 in DNA: TGTGCCAGCAGCTCCCGACTAGCGGACACCTACAATGAGCAGTTCTTC.

J is TRBJ1-4 and V is TRBV3-1 (or the pseudogene TRBV3-2), with 9 bases that match TRBD1. CDR3 length: 16 amino acids. V lost 1 base and J lost 5; bases outside the gene matches: 5. The germline V gene encodes CDR1 LGHDT and CDR2 YNNKEL (reference sequence). The CDR3 sequence: CASSQVPTGGNEKLFF. CDR3 bases: TGTGCCAGCAGCCAAGTCCCGACAGGGGGAAATGAAAAACTGTTTTTT.

The chain joins TRBV21-1 to TRBJ2-2; no check of the table's D call, TRBD2, against the DNA was made. TRBV21-1 is an annotated pseudogene. The length of the CDR3 is 15 residues. The CDR3 spells CASIPVMPYDGELFF. CDR3 nucleotides: TGTGCCAGCATCCCGGTTATGCCTTATGACGGGGAGCTGTTTTTT.

This chain connects TRBV24-1 to TRBJ1-2; D might be TRBD1 (6 bases). The ends were cut back, 0 bases at V and 8 bases at J, with 12 bases in the middle. This CDR3 has 14 amino acids. The germline gives CDR1 KGHDR, CDR2 SFDVKD. The CDR3 DNA sequence: TGTGCCACCAGTGATTTGGACAGGTACGAGGGCTACACCTTC. As protein: CATSDLDRYEGYTF.

The J gene is TRBJ2-5, the V gene TRBV2, with D perhaps matching TRBD1 (6 bases). This CDR3 spans 14 amino acids. Germline V lookup: CDR1 SNHLY, CDR2 FYNNEI. Trimming pared 5 bases from V and 4 bases from J, leaving 14 bases between. The CDR3 sequence: CASSPPPRGETQYF. As DNA, the CDR3 is TGTGCCAGCAGTCCCCCTCCCAGGGGAGAGACCCAGTACTTC.

The chain recombines TRBV30 with TRBJ2-3; 8 nucleotides line up with TRBD2. Germline CDR1 is GTSNPN and CDR2 is SVGIG (reference sequence). With 0 bases clipped from V and 5 bases from J, the junction kept 7 bases outside the gene matches. The CDR3 spans 15 residues. The CDR3 sequence: CAWSVVGRARDTQYF. The CDR3 coding sequence is TGTGCCTGGAGTGTAGTCGGGAGGGCCAGAGATACGCAGTATTTT.

The rearrangement uses TRBV5-4 and TRBJ1-6; D possibly corresponds to TRBD1 (5 bases). The V and J ends lost 4 bases and 8 bases respectively, with 19 bases between them. Germline CDR1 is SGHNT and CDR2 is YYREEE (reference sequence). This CDR3 is 16 amino acids long. The CDR3 region has the DNA TGTGCCAGCAGCCCGGTTGCGGGACGTCCCGATTCACCCCTCCACTTT. It is translated as CASSPVAGRPDSPLHF.

The chain uses TRBV6-5 and TRBJ2-5; TRBD2 might be the D (5 bases). CDR3 size: 10 residues. V was pared by 9 bases and J by 5 bases, with 7 bases between. Per the germline V gene, CDR1 is MNHEY and CDR2 is SVGAGI. Here the CDR3 reads CARRDETQYF. DNA for the CDR3: TGTGCCAGGAGGGATGAGACCCAGTACTTC.

This chain links TRBV5-8 with TRBJ1-4; D remains unclear. The CDR3 loop spans 14 amino acids. V lost 0 bases and J 7 bases, leaving 10 bases between the germline ends. Germline V gives CDR1 SGHTS, CDR2 YDEGEE. CDR3 sequence: CASSLGPYGEKLFF. In nucleotides, the CDR3 is TGTGCCAGCAGCTTGGGCCCCTATGGTGAAAAACTGTTTTTT. Looking up the rest from reference TRBV5-8 and TRBJ1-4 gives the full variable domain: EAGVTQSPTHLIKTRGQQATLRCSPISGHTSVYWYQQALGLGLQFLLWYDEGEERNRGNFPPRFSGRQFPNYSSELNVNALELEDSALYLCASSLGPYGEKLFFGSGTQLSVL.

This clone was counted a single time. CDR3 loop: CASSLQHYEQYF. In DNA form, the CDR3 reads TGTGCCAGCAGCCTCCAACACTACGAGCAGTACTTC. This chain links TRBV3-1 (or the pseudogene TRBV3-2) with TRBJ2-7; the D is unclear. V shed 4 bases and J shed 3 bases, with 7 bases lying between them. From germline, CDR1 is LGHDT and CDR2 YNNKEL (reference sequence). The CDR3 has 12 amino acids.

CDR3 nucleotide sequence: TGTGCCAGCAGCCAAGCCAGGGGGCCCACTGAAGCTTTCTTT. It encodes CASSQARGPTEAFF. The J gene is TRBJ1-1, the V gene TRBV7-8; the match to TRBD1 covers 8 bases. The V gene end was trimmed by 5 bases and the J gene end by 4 bases; junction bases not matched to a gene: 6. CDR1 is SGHVS, CDR2 FQNEAQ, per germline. CDR3 length: 14 amino acids.

This clone was counted a few times. This rearrangement joins TRBV6-5 to TRBJ1-1; D remains ambiguous. Germline CDR1 reads MNHEY; CDR2 reads SVGAGI. Trimming shortened V by 4 bases and J by 1 base, and 7 bases separated the two germline ends. CDR3 length: 13 residues. The CDR3 protein is CASSLGPNTEAFF. DNA of the CDR3: TGTGCCAGCAGTTTGGGCCCGAACACTGAAGCTTTCTTT.